Described below is a single T cell receptor beta chain sequence and its context. The antigen it binds to is not known. No clone much larger than this one lies a single base away; base qualities are absent. Taken from cysteine to phenylalanine, the CDR3 has 14 residues. Only the CDR3 region is kept as DNA, spanning 42 bases read in frame from base 1. The germline V gene yields ENHRY for CDR1 and SYGVKD for CDR2. The germline ends are 15 bases apart after V is trimmed by 6 bases and J by 3 bases. These data come from a study of OX40 agonist ivuxolimab in advanced cancers. As for the study more broadly: Ivuxolimab was a fully human IgG2 agonistic monoclonal antibody targeting the costimulatory receptor OX40 (CD134). Intravenous ivuxolimab was administered to patients every 2 weeks at six dose levels: 0.01, 0.1, 0.3, 1.5, 3 and 10 mg/kg. Of the roughly 52 dose-escalation patients, hepatocellular carcinoma was present in about 20, melanoma in some 15, renal cell carcinoma in 9 and head and neck cancer in 9. The dose-escalation cohort was around 84% male with a mean age of about 58 years, ranging from roughly 23 to 90. Patients were allowed to have had prior anti-PD-1, anti-PD-L1 or anti-CTLA-4 therapy, and around 43% of the dose-escalation patients had been treated with checkpoint inhibitors. Three dose-escalation patients achieved partial responses, one with hepatocellular carcinoma and two with cutaneous melanoma. Peripheral TCRbeta sequencing was intended to test whether TCR sequence diversity was altered and clonal T-cell expansion was caused by ivuxolimab. The monotherapy dose-escalation portion (N ≈ 57 patients) of the phase I ivuxolimab trial is reported in the paper.

Patients with autoimmune disease history or receiving systemic immunosuppression were excluded from the trial. In every dose cohort, peripheral blood was drawn for TCR sequencing at baseline, cycle 4 day 1, and cycle 7 day 1. The samples were taken from a phase I, first-in-human, multicenter, open-label dose-escalation trial of ivuxolimab. Adults with locally advanced or metastatic head and neck squamous cell, hepatocellular, melanoma or renal cell carcinoma were enrolled in the trial. Before TCR sequencing, CD4+ and CD8+ T cells were separately sorted from peripheral blood. Genomic DNA was isolated from the sorted cells so that the TCRbeta CDR3 region could be sequenced. The immunoSEQ Assay was used for sequencing of TCRbeta CDR3 regions. This immuneACCESS table, as held by TCRdb, lists in-frame sequences with V and J called but not all clones. Of the missing ones, under half trace to an unresolved V gene in checked studies; the others have no known cause. Recorded for this sample are over 60,000 clones; approximately 86% of them occurred a single time. The ten largest clones capture approximately 0.86% of the sample.

Overall results and qualifications from the work: The antigen specificity of the peripheral T cells that underwent clonal expansion was not determined. After ivuxolimab, CD8+ T cells had more expanded clones than CD4+ T cells on average. In the 0.1-3.0 mg/kg groups, partial responders had among the lowest normalized peripheral clonal expansion, particularly in CD8+ T cells. Low levels of normalized T-cell clonal expansion were also seen in some patients who did not respond. Clonal expansion of both CD4+ and CD8+ blood T cells was observed from baseline to week 6 at doses 0.1 to 3.0 mg/kg.

The chain was built from TRBV10-3 and TRBJ2-7; no D gene call is confident. Material: CD4+ or CD8+ T cells sorted from blood, obtained in a trial of the OX40 agonist ivuxolimab. The source of this sequence is an adult with an advanced solid tumor such as melanoma, head and neck, liver or kidney cancer. Read as DNA, the sequence is TGTGCCATCAGCGACCTACCGGGCAGCTACGAGCAGTACTTC. This encodes CAISDLPGSYEQYF.